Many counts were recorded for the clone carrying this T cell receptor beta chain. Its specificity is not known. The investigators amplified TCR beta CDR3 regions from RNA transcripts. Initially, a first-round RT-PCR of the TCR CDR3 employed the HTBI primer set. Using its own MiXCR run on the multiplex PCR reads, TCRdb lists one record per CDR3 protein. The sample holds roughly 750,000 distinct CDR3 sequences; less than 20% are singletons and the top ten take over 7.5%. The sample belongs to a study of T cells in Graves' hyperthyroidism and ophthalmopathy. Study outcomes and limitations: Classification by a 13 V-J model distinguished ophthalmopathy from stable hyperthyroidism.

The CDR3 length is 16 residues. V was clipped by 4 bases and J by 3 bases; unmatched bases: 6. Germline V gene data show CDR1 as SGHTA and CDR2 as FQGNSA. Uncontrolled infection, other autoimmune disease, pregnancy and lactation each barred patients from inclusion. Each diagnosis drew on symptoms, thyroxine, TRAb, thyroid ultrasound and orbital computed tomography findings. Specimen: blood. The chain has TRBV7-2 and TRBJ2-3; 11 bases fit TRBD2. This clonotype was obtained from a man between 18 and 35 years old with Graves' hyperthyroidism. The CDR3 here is CASSSIAGGVTDTQYF. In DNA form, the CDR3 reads TGTGCCAGCAGCTCTATAGCGGGAGGGGTAACAGATACGCAGTATTTT.